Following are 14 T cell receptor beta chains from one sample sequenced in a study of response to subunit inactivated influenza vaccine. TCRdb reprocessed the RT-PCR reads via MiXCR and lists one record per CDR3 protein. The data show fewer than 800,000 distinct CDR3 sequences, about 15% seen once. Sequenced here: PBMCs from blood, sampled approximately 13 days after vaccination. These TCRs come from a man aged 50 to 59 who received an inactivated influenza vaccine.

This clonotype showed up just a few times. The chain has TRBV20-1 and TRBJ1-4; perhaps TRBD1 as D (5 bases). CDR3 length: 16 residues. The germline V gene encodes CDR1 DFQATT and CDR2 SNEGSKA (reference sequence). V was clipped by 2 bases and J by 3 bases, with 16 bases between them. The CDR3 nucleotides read TGCAGTGCTAGACCCCTGGCAGGGTCGCCTAATGAAAAACTGTTTTTT. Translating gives CSARPLAGSPNEKLFF.

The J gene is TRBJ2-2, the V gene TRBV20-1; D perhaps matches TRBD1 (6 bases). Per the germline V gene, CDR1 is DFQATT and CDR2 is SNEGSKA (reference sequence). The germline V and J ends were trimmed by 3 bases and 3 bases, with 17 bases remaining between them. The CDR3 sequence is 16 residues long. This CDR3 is CSASPSPGAYTGELFF. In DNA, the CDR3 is TGCAGTGCTAGCCCCTCCCCAGGGGCCTACACCGGGGAGCTGTTTTTT.

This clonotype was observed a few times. The CDR3 loop is CASRLTPYNEQFF. The CDR3 nucleotides read TGTGCCAGCAGGTTGACACCATACAATGAGCAGTTCTTC. The chain couples TRBV6-1 to TRBJ2-1; D remains ambiguous. Trimming took 6 bases from V and 4 from J, leaving 10 bases between them. The V gene's germline CDR1 is MNHNS and CDR2 SASEGT. This CDR3 contains 13 residues.

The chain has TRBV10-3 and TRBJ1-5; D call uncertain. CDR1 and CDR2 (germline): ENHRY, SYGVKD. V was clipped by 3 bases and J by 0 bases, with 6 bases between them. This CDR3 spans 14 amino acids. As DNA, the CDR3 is TGTGCCATCAGTGAAGAGAATAGCAATCAGCCCCAGCATTTT. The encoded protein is CAISEENSNQPQHF.

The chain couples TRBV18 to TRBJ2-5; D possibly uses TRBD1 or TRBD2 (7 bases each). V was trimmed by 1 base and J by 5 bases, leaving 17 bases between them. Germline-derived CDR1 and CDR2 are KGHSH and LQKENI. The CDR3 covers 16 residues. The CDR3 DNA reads TGTGCCAGCTCACCACGGGGGGGACAGCCCGTCGAGACCCAGTACTTC. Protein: CASSPRGGQPVETQYF. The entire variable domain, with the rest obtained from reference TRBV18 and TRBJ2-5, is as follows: NAGVMQNPRHLVRRRGQEARLRCSPMKGHSHVYWYRQLPEEGLKFMVYLQKENIIDESGMPKERFSAEFPKEGPSILRIQQVVRGDSAAYFCASSPRGGQPVETQYFGPGTRLLVL.

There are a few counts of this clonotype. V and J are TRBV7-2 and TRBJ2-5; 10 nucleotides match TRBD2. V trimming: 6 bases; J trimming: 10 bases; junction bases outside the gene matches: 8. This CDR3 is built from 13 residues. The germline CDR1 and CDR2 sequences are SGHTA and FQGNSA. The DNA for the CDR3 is TGTGCCAGCAGTTCCCAGCGGGAGGGGGACCAGTACTTC. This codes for CASSSQREGDQYF.

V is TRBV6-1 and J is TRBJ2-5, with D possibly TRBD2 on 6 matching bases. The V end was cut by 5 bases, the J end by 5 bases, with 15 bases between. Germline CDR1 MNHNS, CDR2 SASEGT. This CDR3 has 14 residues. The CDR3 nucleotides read TGTGCCAGCAGTAAAGTGGGGACTCGGGAGACCCAGTACTTC. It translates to CASSKVGTRETQYF.

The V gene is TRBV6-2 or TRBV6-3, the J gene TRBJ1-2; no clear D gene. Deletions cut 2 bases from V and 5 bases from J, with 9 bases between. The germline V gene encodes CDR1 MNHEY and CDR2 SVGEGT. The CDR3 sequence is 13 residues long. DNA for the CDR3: TGTGCCAGCAGTTACGTAGCGTCTTATGGCTACACCTTC. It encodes CASSYVASYGYTF.

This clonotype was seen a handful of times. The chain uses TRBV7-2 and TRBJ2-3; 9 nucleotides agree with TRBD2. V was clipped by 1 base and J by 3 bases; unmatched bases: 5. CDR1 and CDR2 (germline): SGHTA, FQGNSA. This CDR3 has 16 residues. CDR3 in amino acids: CASSLGLLAGTDTQYF. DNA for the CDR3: TGTGCCAGCAGCTTAGGCCTTCTAGCGGGAACAGATACGCAGTATTTT.

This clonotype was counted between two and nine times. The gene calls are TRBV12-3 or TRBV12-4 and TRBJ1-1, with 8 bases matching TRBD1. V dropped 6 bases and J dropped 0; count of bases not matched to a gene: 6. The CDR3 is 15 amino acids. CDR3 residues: CASSRPDRVNTEAFF. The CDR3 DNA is TGTGCCAGCAGCCGCCCGGACAGGGTGAACACTGAAGCTTTCTTT.

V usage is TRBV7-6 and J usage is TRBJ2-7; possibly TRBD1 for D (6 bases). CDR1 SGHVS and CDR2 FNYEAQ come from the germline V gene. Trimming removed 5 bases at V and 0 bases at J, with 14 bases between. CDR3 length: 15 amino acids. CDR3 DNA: TGTGCCAGCAGCATCCAGGGGTCTCCCTCCTACGAGCAGTACTTC. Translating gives CASSIQGSPSYEQYF.

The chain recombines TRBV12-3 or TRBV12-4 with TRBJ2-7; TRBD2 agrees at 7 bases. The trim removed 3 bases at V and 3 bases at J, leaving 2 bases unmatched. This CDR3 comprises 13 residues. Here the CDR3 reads CASSFGGVYEQYF. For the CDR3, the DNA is TGTGCCAGCAGTTTTGGGGGGGTCTACGAGCAGTACTTC.

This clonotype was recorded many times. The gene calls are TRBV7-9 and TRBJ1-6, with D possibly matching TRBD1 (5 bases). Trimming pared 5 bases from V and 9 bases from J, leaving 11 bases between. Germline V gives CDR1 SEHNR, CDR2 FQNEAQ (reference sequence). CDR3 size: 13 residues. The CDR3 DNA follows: TGTGCCAGCAGCCTGGGGGGGATTTCACCCCTCCACTTT. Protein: CASSLGGISPLHF.

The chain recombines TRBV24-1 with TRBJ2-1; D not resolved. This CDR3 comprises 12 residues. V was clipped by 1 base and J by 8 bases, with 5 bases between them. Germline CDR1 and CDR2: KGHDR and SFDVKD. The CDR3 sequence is CATSDFKDEQFF. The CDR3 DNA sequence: TGTGCCACCAGTGATTTCAAGGATGAGCAGTTCTTC.